Below, 15 T cell receptor beta chains from the same sample are listed, as sequenced in a study of OX40 agonist ivuxolimab in advanced cancers. Clones were read by immunoSEQ multiplex PCR, and TCRdb kept only the in-frame ones, dropping some. The data show over 20,000 clones, 75% to 90% seen once. Here the sequenced sample was CD4+ or CD8+ T cells sorted from blood, taken in a trial of the OX40 agonist ivuxolimab. The receptors come from an adult with an advanced solid tumor such as melanoma, head and neck, liver or kidney cancer.

This clone was found once. The sample holds other DNA sequences that translate to the same CDR3. The chain couples TRBV7-6 to TRBJ2-7; D may match TRBD1 or TRBD2 (6 bases each). The CDR3 spans 14 residues. Trimming cost V 1 base and J 7 bases, with 14 bases left between them. Germline loops: CDR1 SGHVS, CDR2 FNYEAQ. The CDR3 DNA sequence: TGTGCCAGCAGCTTAGGGGGGCGGGGCGGGGAGCAGTACTTC. Translated: CASSLGGRGGEQYF.

This chain links TRBV7-6 with TRBJ2-5, with 7 positions matching TRBD1. Germline V lookup: CDR1 SGHVS, CDR2 FNYEAQ. The V gene end was trimmed by 1 base and the J gene end by 2 bases; junction bases not matched to a gene: 4. The CDR3 covers 15 residues. The CDR3 protein is CASSLVFRGQETQYF. The CDR3 DNA follows: TGTGCCAGCAGCTTAGTTTTCAGGGGGCAAGAGACCCAGTACTTC.

V and J are TRBV9 and TRBJ2-1; a weak D match, TRBD1 (6 bases). This CDR3 comprises 15 residues. V was shortened by 7 bases and J by 4 bases, with 18 bases between the two germline ends. Germline CDR1 reads SGDLS; CDR2 reads YYNGEE. CDR3: CASPIEGGAYNEQFF. The CDR3 region has the DNA TGTGCCAGCCCAATAGAAGGGGGAGCTTACAATGAGCAGTTCTTC.

This clone was seen more than once but under ten times. The CDR3, as DNA: TGTGCCAGCAGCTCGACTAGCGCCACAGATACGCAGTATTTT. It specifies CASSSTSATDTQYF. The J gene is TRBJ2-3, the V gene TRBV7-9, with TRBD2 matching 8 bases. The CDR3 consists of 14 residues. The ends lost 4 bases at V and 2 bases at J; junction bases unmatched: 2. Per germline, CDR1 SEHNR and CDR2 FQNEAQ (reference sequence).

This clone has just one count. V and J are TRBV6-5 and TRBJ1-4; D is undetermined. CDR3 length: 14 amino acids. CDR1 is MNHEY and CDR2 is SVGAGI in the germline V gene. The V end was cut by 4 bases, the J end by 0 bases, with 6 bases between. CDR3 amino acids: CASSWAATNEKLFF. The CDR3 nucleotides are TGTGCCAGCAGTTGGGCGGCAACTAATGAAAAACTGTTTTTT.

The chain employs TRBV13 and TRBJ2-7; D unresolved. V was pared by 0 bases and J by 3 bases, with 3 bases between. The CDR3 is 12 amino acids. Germline values: CDR1 PRHDT, CDR2 FYEKMQ (reference sequence). The CDR3 DNA is TGTGCCAGCAGCTTAGGGCTCTACGAGCAGTACTTC. Amino acids: CASSLGLYEQYF.

The chain joins TRBV27 to TRBJ2-1; D gene unclear. Germline CDR1 is MNHEY and CDR2 is SMNVEV (reference sequence). The CDR3 contains 15 residues. Trimming took 5 bases from V and 6 from J, leaving 17 bases between them. The CDR3 nucleotides are TGTGCCAGCAGTCCCCCTTTGTGGGGTTTCAATGAGCAGTTCTTC. The encoded protein is CASSPPLWGFNEQFF.

The CDR3 is CASSLAVGGHEQYF. In nucleotides, the CDR3 is TGTGCCAGCAGTCTCGCGGTGGGGGGCCACGAGCAGTACTTC. This chain joins TRBV6-5 and TRBJ2-7; D is possibly TRBD1 or TRBD2 (6 bases each). This CDR3 contains 14 residues. CDR1 is MNHEY, CDR2 SVGAGI, per germline. The V end was cut by 5 bases, the J end by 5 bases, with 16 bases between.

The rearrangement uses TRBV5-5 and TRBJ1-5; D is possibly TRBD1 (6 bases). Trimming pared 4 bases from V and 0 bases from J, leaving 14 bases between. CDR1 SGHKS and CDR2 YYEKEE come from the germline V gene (reference sequence). The CDR3 spans 16 residues. CDR3 residues: CASSVGTIYSNQPQHF. CDR3 nucleotides: TGTGCCAGCAGCGTTGGGACAATTTATAGCAATCAGCCCCAGCATTTT.

The chain has TRBV19 and TRBJ1-1; D unresolved. Trimming removed 7 bases from V and 4 bases from J, with 19 bases in between. The CDR3 has 15 amino acids. Germline V gives CDR1 LNHDA, CDR2 SQIVND (reference sequence). As DNA, the CDR3 is TGTGCCAGTACTCACCCCGCGGAAGCTGTCACTGAAGCTTTCTTT. This sequence encodes CASTHPAEAVTEAFF.

This clone was seen just once. CDR3 in amino acids: CASSPPGYNEQFF. The CDR3 nucleotides are TGCGCCAGCAGTCCCCCGGGGTACAATGAGCAGTTCTTC. The chain recombines TRBV4-3 with TRBJ2-1; maybe TRBD2 (5 bases). The germline V and J ends were trimmed by 6 bases and 4 bases, with 10 bases remaining between them. Germline assignment: CDR1 LGHNA and CDR2 YSLEER. The CDR3 contains 13 residues.

The chain uses TRBV9 and TRBJ2-6; D gene unclear. Germline-derived CDR1 and CDR2 are SGDLS and YYNGEE. With 7 bases removed from V and 1 base from J, the gap between germline ends came to 9 bases. This CDR3 spans 14 amino acids. CDR3 protein: CASLSGSGANVLTF. The CDR3 DNA follows: TGTGCCAGCTTAAGTGGATCTGGGGCCAACGTCCTGACTTTC. Full variable domain (outside the CDR3, taken from reference TRBV9 and TRBJ2-6): DSGVTQTPKHLITATGQRVTLRCSPRSGDLSVYWYQQSLDQGLQFLIQYYNGEERAKGNILERFSAQQFPDLHSELNLSSLELGDSALYFCASLSGSGANVLTFGAGSRLTVL.

V is TRBV21-1 and J is TRBJ1-1. TRBV21-1 is flagged as a pseudogene. The CDR3 runs to 15 residues. As DNA, the CDR3 is TGTGCCAGCAGCAAAGAGGGACGGATGAACACTGAAGCTTTCTTT. It codes for CASSKEGRMNTEAFF.

This clone came up once. V usage is TRBV30 and J usage is TRBJ1-1; the D gene is possibly TRBD1 (6 bases). Germline V gene lookup returns CDR1 GTSNPN and CDR2 SVGIG (reference sequence). V lost 3 bases and J 0 bases, leaving 14 bases between the germline ends. CDR3 length: 15 residues. DNA of the CDR3: TGTGCCTGGAGCGGGGGGACATTCATGAACACTGAAGCTTTCTTT. This codes for CAWSGGTFMNTEAFF.

The chain employs TRBV6-5 and TRBJ2-7; D gene uncertain. The germline V gene has CDR1 MNHEY and CDR2 SVGAGI. The CDR3 is made up of 14 amino acids. Trimming stripped 7 bases from V and 0 bases from J, with 13 bases between. This CDR3 is CASMTQVSSYEQYF. The DNA for the CDR3 is TGTGCCAGCATGACTCAGGTTAGCTCCTACGAGCAGTACTTC.